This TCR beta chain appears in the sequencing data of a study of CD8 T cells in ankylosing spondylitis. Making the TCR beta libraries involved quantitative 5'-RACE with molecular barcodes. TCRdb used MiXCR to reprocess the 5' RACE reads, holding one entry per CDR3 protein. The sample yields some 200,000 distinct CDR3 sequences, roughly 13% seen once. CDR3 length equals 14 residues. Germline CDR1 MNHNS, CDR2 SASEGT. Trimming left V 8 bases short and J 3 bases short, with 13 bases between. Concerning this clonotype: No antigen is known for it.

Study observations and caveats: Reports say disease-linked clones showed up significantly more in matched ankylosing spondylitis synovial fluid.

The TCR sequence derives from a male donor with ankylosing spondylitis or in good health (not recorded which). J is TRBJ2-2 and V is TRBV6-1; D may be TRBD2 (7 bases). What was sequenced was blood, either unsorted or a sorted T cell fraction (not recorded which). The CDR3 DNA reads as TGTGCCAGCGGAGGGGGGGCCGACACCGGGGAGCTGTTTTTT. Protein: CASGGGADTGELFF.